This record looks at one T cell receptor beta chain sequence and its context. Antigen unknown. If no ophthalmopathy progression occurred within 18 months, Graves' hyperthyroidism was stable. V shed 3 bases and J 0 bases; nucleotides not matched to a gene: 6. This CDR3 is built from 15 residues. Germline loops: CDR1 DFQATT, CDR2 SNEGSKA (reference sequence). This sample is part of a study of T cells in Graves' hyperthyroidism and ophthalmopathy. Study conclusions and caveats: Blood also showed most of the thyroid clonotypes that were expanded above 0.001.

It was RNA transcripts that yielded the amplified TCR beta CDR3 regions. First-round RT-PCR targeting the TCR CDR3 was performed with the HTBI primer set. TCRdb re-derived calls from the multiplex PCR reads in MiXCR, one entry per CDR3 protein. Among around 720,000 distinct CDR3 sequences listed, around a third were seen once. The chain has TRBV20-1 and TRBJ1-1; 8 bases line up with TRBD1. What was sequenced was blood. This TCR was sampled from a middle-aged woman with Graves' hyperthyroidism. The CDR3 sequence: CSASRTGSMNTEAFF. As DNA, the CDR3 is TGCAGTGCTAGCCGGACAGGGAGCATGAACACTGAAGCTTTCTTT.